A selection of T cell receptor beta chains follows, all from one sample in a study of vaccination effects on CD4 cells after COVID-19. Some clones are missing from TCRdb's copy, which holds only in-frame ones; the method was immunoSEQ multiplex PCR. The sample yields about 61,000 clones, 81% seen once. For these TCRs, the target antigens are not known. The source was CD4+ T cells from PBMCs cultured with HCoV-229E spike peptides, collected before COVID-19 vaccination. The receptors stem from a human donor who received a COVID-19 vaccine. Both conserved end residues are part of each CDR3. D genes are given only for firm matches. Only part of the rows carry a size: once, few, many, or a class if the clone is expanded.

j_call cdr3_length v_call clone_size d_call cdr3_nt cdr3_aa
TRBJ1-1 13 TRBV5-1 NA NA TGCGCCAGCAGTCTTCGCTTCGATACTGAAGCTTTCTTT CASSLRFDTEAFF
TRBJ1-1 15 TRBV18 NA NA TGTGCCAGCTCACCCACCCAGGGGCCTAACACTGAAGCTTTCTTT CASSPTQGPNTEAFF
TRBJ2-1 14 TRBV5-1 NA NA TGCGCCAGCAGCCTGGACAGCCAATACAATGAGCAGTTCTTC CASSLDSQYNEQFF
TRBJ1-2 12 TRBV12-3/TRBV12-4 once NA TGTGCCAGCAGTCGCTTGGGAAATGGCTACACCTTC CASSRLGNGYTF
TRBJ2-1 15 TRBV6-4 NA TRBD2 TGTGCCAGCAGCCGACTAGCGGGTGTAACCAGTGAGCAGTTCTTC CASSRLAGVTSEQFF
TRBJ1-3 12 TRBV19 NA NA TGTGCCAGTAGAGCTTCTGGAAACACCATATATTTT CASRASGNTIYF
TRBJ1-6 14 TRBV28 NA NA TGTGCCAGCACTGTAAGCTCCTATAATTCACCCCTCCACTTT CASTVSSYNSPLHF
TRBJ2-2 13 TRBV7-9 NA NA TGTGCCAGCAGCTTGAGTAACACCGGGGAGCTGTTTTTT CASSLSNTGELFF
TRBJ1-1 15 TRBV5-1 once NA TGCGCCAGCAGCCCCGACAGCCTCCAGAACACTGAAGCTTTCTTT CASSPDSLQNTEAFF
TRBJ2-5 13 TRBV29-1 few TRBD1 TGCAGCGCACCGACAGGGGTGCAAGAGACCCAGTACTTC CSAPTGVQETQYF
TRBJ1-4 15 TRBV5-1 NA NA TGCGCCAGCAGCTTGTACACTGGCGTCGGGGAAAAACTGTTTTTT CASSLYTGVGEKLFF
TRBJ2-5 15 TRBV15 NA TRBD2 TGTGCCACCAGCAGAGATCCTAGCGGGGAAGAGACCCAGTACTTC CATSRDPSGEETQYF
TRBJ1-1 14 TRBV6-5 NA NA TGTGCCAGCAGCCGGAGCCCGGTGAACACTGAAGCTTTCTTT CASSRSPVNTEAFF
TRBJ1-6 15 TRBV7-3 NA TRBD1 TGTGCCAGCAGCTTAACGGGACAGGGCAGTTCACCCCTCCACTTT CASSLTGQGSSPLHF
TRBJ1-2 14 TRBV28 NA TRBD1 TGTGCCAGCAGACCCCGGACAGGGGTAGGTGGCTACACCTTC CASRPRTGVGGYTF
TRBJ2-3 14 TRBV6-5 NA NA TGTGCCAGCAGTTACACCACGGCCCCAGATACGCAGTATTTT CASSYTTAPDTQYF
TRBJ2-4 13 TRBV30 NA NA TGTGCCTGCATCAGACTAGCCAAAAACATTCAGTACTTC CACIRLAKNIQYF
TRBJ1-3 13 TRBV19 NA NA TGTGCCAGTAGTATAGGAGCCAGAAACACCATATATTTT CASSIGARNTIYF
TRBJ2-4 16 TRBV7-2 once NA TGTGCCAGCAGCTCTATCCCGTTAGGGGCCAAAAACATTCAGTACTTC CASSSIPLGAKNIQYF
TRBJ2-3 13 TRBV7-3 NA NA TGTGCCAGCAGCCCGGCGGGCACAGATACGCAGTATTTT CASSPAGTDTQYF
TRBJ1-6 15 TRBV28 few TRBD1 TGTGCCAGCAGCCGGGGACAGGTGTATAATTCACCCCTCCACTTT CASSRGQVYNSPLHF
TRBJ1-2 14 TRBV7-9 NA NA TGTGCCAGCAGCTTAGGCCGTAACCCCTATGGCTACACCTTC CASSLGRNPYGYTF
TRBJ2-1 15 TRBV7-3 NA NA TGTGCCAGCAGCCTAAGCGGAAGCTCCTACAATGAGCAGTTCTTC CASSLSGSSYNEQFF
TRBJ1-3 17 TRBV9 NA NA TGTGCCAGCAGCTCCATCCCAGTTCTTAGCTCTGGAAACACCATATATTTT CASSSIPVLSSGNTIYF
TRBJ1-5 13 TRBV11-2 NA NA TGTGCCAGCAGCTTAGTCCAAGGTCAGCCCCAGCATTTT CASSLVQGQPQHF
TRBJ2-3 16 TRBV5-1 once NA TGCGCCAGCAGCTTCCAAACGGGGACCCGCACAGATACGCAGTATTTT CASSFQTGTRTDTQYF
TRBJ1-3 16 TRBV30 once TRBD1 TGTGCCTGGGCTGCTCGGGACAGGGGCTCTGGAAACACCATATATTTT CAWAARDRGSGNTIYF
TRBJ1-1 14 TRBV24-1 NA NA TGTGCCACCAGTGACCCCACAGGTCCGGGTGAAGCTTTCTTT CATSDPTGPGEAFF
TRBJ1-2 14 TRBV5-1 NA NA TGCGCCAGCAGCTTACAGGACTATAACTATGGCTACACCTTC CASSLQDYNYGYTF
TRBJ2-1 15 TRBV14 NA NA TGTGCCAGCAGCCAACCTACGAGCTCCTACAATGAGCAGTTCTTC CASSQPTSSYNEQFF
TRBJ2-2 15 TRBV18 NA TRBD1 TGTGCCAGCTCACCAAGTGGACAGGGAAGCGGGGAGCTGTTTTTT CASSPSGQGSGELFF